Given below is one T cell receptor beta chain in context. Its antigen is as yet unknown. This sample was included in a study of T cell responses to AZD1222 COVID-19 vaccine. Study at large: Whether given at about 4 or about 12 weeks, second doses were pooled.

The germline V gene has CDR1 SGDLS and CDR2 YYNGEE. The CDR3 runs to 14 residues. Unmatched junction bases numbered 7, after V lost 2 bases and J lost 11 bases. Findings and caveats of the study: The study reported that nearly half of spike-specific TCRs target unmutated variant regions. Mapped onto spike, vaccine-associated CD4 TCRs spanned it and were dominant at 160-218 and 743-854. An increase in Spike-specific TCR breadth and depth was observed after two AZD1222 doses.

Using immunoSEQ multiplex PCR, the repertoire was profiled, and TCRdb retains in-frame clones only, with some absent. This sample has about 140,000 clones, with around 90% found just once. This clonotype originated in an adult in good health. V usage is TRBV9 and J usage is TRBJ2-1; 10 bases align to TRBD2. The sample was peripheral blood, taken on day 0 of AZD1222 vaccination. The CDR3 region is CASSVTSGTKKQFF. Written as DNA, the CDR3 is TGTGCCAGCAGCGTCACTAGCGGGACGAAAAAGCAGTTCTTC.